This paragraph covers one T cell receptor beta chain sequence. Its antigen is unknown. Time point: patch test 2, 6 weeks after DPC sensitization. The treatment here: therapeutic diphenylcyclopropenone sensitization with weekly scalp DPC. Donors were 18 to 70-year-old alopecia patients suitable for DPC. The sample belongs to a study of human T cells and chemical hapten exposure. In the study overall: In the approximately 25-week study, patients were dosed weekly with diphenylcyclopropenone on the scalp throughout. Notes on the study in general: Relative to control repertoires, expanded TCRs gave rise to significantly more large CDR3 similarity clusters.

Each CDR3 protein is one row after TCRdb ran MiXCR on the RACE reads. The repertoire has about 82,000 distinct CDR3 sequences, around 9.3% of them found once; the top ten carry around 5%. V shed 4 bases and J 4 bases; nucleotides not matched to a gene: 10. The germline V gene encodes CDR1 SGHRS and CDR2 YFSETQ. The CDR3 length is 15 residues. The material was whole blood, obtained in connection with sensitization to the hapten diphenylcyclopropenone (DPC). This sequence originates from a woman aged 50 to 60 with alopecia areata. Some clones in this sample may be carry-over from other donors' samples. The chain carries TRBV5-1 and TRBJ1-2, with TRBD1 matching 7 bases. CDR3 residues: CASSPAPGQLYGYTF. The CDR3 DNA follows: TGCGCCAGCAGCCCCGCACCGGGACAGCTCTATGGCTACACCTTC.